This entry concerns a single T cell receptor beta chain. The data are from a study of blood T cell repertoires in COVID-19. V was shortened by 3 bases and J by 8 bases, with 14 bases between the two germline ends. CDR3 size: 13 residues. Germline V lookup: CDR1 SGDLS, CDR2 YYNGEE. Some clones are missing from TCRdb's copy, which holds only in-frame ones; the method was immunoSEQ multiplex PCR. The sample gives 230,000 or so clones, 80% to 90% of which show up once; 4% to 5% is in the top ten. This TCR was recovered from a woman aged 40 to 49 who had recovered from COVID-19. V gene TRBV9 combines with J gene TRBJ1-2; D gene ambiguous. The sequencing sample was made of peripheral blood. CDR3: CASSAGDKGGYTF. The CDR3, as DNA: TGTGCCAGCAGCGCGGGAGATAAGGGAGGCTACACCTTC.